One TCR beta chain is described in this entry. This CDR3 is 13 amino acids long. Germline V gives CDR1 SGHNT, CDR2 YYREEE (reference sequence). Trimming cost V 7 bases and J 6 bases, with 17 bases left between them. The record originates from a study of blood T cell repertoires in COVID-19. Method: immunoSEQ multiplex PCR; TCRdb's copy keeps in-frame clones and lacks some. This table has about 120,000 clones, roughly 82% appearing once. This sequence originates from a human donor in a cohort sampled during active COVID-19. This sequence joins TRBV5-4 and TRBJ2-7, with unresolved D. The sequencing sample was made of peripheral blood. The DNA of the CDR3 is TGTGCCAGCTCAAACGGCGGTAGGATCGAGCAGTACTTC. Protein product: CASSNGGRIEQYF.